The clone carrying this T cell receptor beta chain has a handful of counts. The data belong to a study of blood T cell repertoires in COVID-19. Whole-study context: PBMCs, B-cell-depleted T cells, or T cells were the source of the cDNA or gDNA that made up the material.

In the original processing: Reference gene primer amplification in the assay estimated nucleated cell counts. Profiled with immunoSEQ multiplex PCR; TCRdb holds only in-frame clones, not every one. Clone size and V and J calls were adopted from that table, with D and trimming inferred from the DNA. This repertoire shows a few hundred thousand clones, approximately 92% found once; its top ten account for approximately 1%. Researchers sorted participants into cohorts using their self-reported clinical history. Cohort 3 recovered donors had two negative PCRs, clearance, or symptom resolution. This CDR3 is 11 amino acids long. Deletions cut 5 bases from V and 2 bases from J, with 2 bases between. In germline, CDR1 is SGHTA, CDR2 FQGNSA.

The specimen sequenced was PBMCs or T cells enriched from blood (not recorded which). The receptor was isolated from a man in his late teens or twenties who had recovered from COVID-19. V and J are TRBV7-2 and TRBJ2-3; D gene ambiguous. The CDR3 region has the DNA TGTGCCAGCAGCCTCACAGATACGCAGTATTTT. It codes for CASSLTDTQYF.